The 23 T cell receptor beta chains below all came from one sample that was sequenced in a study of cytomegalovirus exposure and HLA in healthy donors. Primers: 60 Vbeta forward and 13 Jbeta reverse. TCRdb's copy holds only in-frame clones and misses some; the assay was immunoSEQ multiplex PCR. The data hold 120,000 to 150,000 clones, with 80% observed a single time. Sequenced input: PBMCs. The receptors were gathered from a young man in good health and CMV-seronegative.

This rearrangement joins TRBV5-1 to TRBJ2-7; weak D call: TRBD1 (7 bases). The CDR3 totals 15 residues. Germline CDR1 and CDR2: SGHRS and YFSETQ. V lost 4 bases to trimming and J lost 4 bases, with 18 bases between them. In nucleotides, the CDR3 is TGCGCCAGCAGCCCGGGCCAGGGGGGAACGTACGAGCAGTACTTC. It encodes CASSPGQGGTYEQYF.

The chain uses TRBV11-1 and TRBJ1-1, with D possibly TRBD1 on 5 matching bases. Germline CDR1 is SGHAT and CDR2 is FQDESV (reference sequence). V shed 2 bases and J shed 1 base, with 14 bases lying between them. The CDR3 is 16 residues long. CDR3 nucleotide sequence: TGTGCCAGCAGCTTAAGTTGGCAGGGTTGGAACACTGAAGCTTTCTTT. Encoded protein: CASSLSWQGWNTEAFF. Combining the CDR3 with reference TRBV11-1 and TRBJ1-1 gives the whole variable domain EAEVAQSPRYKITEKSQAVAFWCDPISGHATLYWYRQILGQGPELLVQFQDESVVDDSQLPKDRFSAERLKGVDSTLKIQPAELGDSAMYLCASSLSWQGWNTEAFFGQGTRLTVV.

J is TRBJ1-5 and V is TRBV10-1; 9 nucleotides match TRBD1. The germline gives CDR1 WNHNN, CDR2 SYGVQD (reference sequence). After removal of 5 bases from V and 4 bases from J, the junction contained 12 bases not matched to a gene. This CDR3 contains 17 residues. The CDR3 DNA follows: TGCGCCAGCAGTCACCTATTATGGACAGGGGATAATCAGCCCCAGCATTTT. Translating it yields CASSHLLWTGDNQPQHF.

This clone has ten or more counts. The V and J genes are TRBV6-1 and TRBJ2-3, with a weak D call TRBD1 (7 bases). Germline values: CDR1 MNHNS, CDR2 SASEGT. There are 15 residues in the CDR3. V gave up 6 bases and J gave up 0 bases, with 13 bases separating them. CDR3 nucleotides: TGTGCCAGCAGGGCGGGACAGTTTAGCACAGATACGCAGTATTTT. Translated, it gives CASRAGQFSTDTQYF.

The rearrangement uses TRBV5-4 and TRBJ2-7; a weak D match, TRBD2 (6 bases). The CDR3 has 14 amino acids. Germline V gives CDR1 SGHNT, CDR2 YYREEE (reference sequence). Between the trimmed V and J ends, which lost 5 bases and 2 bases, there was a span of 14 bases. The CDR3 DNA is TGTGCCAGCAGTATCGGGAGTTCCGCCTACGAGCAGTACTTC. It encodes CASSIGSSAYEQYF. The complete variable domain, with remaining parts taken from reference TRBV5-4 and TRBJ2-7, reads ETGVTQSPTHLIKTRGQQVTLRCSSQSGHNTVSWYQQALGQGPQFIFQYYREEENGRGNFPPRFSGLQFPNYSSELNVNALELDDSALYLCASSIGSSAYEQYFGPGTRLTVT.

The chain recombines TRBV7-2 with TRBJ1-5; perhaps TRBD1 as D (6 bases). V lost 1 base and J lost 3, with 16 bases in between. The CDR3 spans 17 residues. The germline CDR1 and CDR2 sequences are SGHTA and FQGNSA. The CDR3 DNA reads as TGTGCCAGCAGCTTAGTAGCGGGGGGACACCACAATCAGCCCCAGCATTTT. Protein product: CASSLVAGGHHNQPQHF. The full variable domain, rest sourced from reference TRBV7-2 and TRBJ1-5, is GAGVSQSPSNKVTEKGKDVELRCDPISGHTALYWYRQSLGQGLEFLIYFQGNSAPDKSGLPSDRFSAERTGGSVSTLTIQRTQQEDSAVYLCASSLVAGGHHNQPQHFGDGTRLSIL.

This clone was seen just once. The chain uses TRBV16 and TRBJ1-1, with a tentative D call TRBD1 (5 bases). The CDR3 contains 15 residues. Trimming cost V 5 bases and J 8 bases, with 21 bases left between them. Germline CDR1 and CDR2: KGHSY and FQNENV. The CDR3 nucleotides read TGTGCCAGCAGCAAAAAGGGCCTCAGGGAGGGGGAAGCTTTCTTT. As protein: CASSKKGLREGEAFF.

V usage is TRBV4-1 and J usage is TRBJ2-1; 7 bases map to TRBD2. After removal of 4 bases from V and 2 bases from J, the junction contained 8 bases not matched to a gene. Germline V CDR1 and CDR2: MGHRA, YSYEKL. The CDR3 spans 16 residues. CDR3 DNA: TGCGCCAGCAGCCCACAACTAGCGAGACCCTACAATGAGCAGTTCTTC. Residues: CASSPQLARPYNEQFF.

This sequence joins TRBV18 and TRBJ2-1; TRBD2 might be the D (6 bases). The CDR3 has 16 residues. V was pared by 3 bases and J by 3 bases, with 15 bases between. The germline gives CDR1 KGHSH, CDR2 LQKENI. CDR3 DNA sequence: TGTGCCAGCTCACCCCAGAGTCGGGGGAACTACAATGAGCAGTTCTTC. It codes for CASSPQSRGNYNEQFF.

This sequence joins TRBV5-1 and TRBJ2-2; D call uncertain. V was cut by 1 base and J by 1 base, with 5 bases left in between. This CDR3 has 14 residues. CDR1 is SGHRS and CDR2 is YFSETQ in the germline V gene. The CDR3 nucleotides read TGCGCCAGCAGCTTGAGCCAGAACACCGGGGAGCTGTTTTTT. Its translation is CASSLSQNTGELFF.

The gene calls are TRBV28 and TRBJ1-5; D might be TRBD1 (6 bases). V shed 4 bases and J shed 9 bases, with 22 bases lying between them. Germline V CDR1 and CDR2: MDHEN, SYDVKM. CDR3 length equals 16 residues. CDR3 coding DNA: TGTGCCAGCAGTTCAGGGAGACAGGCAAACTTAGGGCCCCAGCATTTT. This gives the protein CASSSGRQANLGPQHF.

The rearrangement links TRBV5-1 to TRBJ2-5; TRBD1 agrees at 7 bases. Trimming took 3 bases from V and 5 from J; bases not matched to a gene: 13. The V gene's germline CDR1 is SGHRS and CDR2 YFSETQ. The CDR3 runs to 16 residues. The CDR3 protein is CASSSSRNRGPETQYF. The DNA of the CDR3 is TGCGCCAGCAGCTCCTCCCGAAACAGGGGTCCGGAGACCCAGTACTTC.

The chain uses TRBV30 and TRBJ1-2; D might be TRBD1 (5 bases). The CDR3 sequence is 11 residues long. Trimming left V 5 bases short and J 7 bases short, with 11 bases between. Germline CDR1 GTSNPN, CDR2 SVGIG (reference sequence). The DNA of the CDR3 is TGTGCCTGGGGGTCAGGGTTTGGCTACACCTTC. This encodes CAWGSGFGYTF.

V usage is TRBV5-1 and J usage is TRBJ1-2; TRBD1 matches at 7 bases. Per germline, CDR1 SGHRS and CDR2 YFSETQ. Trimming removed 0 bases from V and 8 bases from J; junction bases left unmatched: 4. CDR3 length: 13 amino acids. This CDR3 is CASSLDLQGGYTF. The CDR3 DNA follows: TGCGCCAGCAGCTTGGACCTACAGGGGGGCTACACCTTC.

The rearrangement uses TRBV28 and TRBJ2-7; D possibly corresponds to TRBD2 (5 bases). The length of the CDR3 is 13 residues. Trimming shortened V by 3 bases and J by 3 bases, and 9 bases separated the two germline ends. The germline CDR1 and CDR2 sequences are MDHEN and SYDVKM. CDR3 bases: TGTGCCAGCAGTTTTTTCCGGGGCTACGAGCAGTACTTC. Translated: CASSFFRGYEQYF.

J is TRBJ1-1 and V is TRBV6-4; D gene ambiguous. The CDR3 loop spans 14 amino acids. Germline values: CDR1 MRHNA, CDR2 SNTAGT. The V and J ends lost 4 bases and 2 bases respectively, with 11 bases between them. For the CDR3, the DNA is TGTGCCAGCAGTGCCTCCCCAGGCAACACTGAAGCTTTCTTT. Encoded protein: CASSASPGNTEAFF.

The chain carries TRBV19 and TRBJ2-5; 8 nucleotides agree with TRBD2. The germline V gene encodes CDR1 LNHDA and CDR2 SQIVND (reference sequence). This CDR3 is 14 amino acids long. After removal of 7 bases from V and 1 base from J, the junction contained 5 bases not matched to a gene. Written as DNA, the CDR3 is TGTGCCAGTACCACCGGGACTAGCCAAGAGACCCAGTACTTC. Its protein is CASTTGTSQETQYF. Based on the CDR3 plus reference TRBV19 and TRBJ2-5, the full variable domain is DGGITQSPKYLFRKEGQNVTLSCEQNLNHDAMYWYRQDPGQGLRLIYYSQIVNDFQKGDIAEGYSVSREKKESFPLTVTSAQKNPTAFYLCASTTGTSQETQYFGPGTRLLVL.

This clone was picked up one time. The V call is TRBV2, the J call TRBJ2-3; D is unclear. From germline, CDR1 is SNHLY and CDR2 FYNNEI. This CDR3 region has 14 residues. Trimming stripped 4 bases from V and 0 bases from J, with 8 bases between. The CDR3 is CASSAVTSTDTQYF. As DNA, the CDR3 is TGTGCCAGCAGTGCGGTTACTAGCACAGATACGCAGTATTTT.

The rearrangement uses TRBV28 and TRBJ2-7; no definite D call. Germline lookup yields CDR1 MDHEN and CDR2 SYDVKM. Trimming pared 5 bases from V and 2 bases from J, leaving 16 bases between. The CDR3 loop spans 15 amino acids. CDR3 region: CASSDTGSLTYEQYF. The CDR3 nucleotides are TGTGCCAGCAGTGATACCGGGTCTTTAACCTACGAGCAGTACTTC.

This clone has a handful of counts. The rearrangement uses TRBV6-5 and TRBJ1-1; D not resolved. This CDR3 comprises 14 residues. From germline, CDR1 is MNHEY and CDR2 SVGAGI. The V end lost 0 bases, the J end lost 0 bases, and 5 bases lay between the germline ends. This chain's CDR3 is CASSYSSVNTEAFF. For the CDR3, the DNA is TGTGCCAGCAGTTACTCGTCTGTGAACACTGAAGCTTTCTTT.

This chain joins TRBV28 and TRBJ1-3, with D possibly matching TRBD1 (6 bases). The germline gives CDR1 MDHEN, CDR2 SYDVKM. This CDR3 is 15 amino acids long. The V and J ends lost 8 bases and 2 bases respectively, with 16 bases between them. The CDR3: CASGLGQGTGNTIYF. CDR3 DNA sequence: TGTGCCAGCGGCCTAGGTCAGGGGACTGGAAACACCATATATTTT.

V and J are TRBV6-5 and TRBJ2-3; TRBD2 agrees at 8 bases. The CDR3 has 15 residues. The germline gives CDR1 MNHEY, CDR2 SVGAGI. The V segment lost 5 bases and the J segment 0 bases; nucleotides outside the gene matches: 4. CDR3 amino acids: CASSTRLASTDTQYF. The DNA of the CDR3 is TGTGCCAGCAGTACCCGACTAGCGAGCACAGATACGCAGTATTTT.

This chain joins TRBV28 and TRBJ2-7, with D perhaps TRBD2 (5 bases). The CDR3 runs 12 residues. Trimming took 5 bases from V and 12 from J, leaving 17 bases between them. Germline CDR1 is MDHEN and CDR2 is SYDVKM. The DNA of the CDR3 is TGTGCCAGCAGTCCCCCCGGGATCCGGGGGTACTTC. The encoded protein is CASSPPGIRGYF.